The source of this TCR beta chain is a study of cytomegalovirus exposure and HLA in healthy donors. The PCR employed 60 Vbeta primers together with 13 Jbeta primers. The method was immunoSEQ multiplex PCR; TCRdb's version includes in-frame clones alone and lacks a portion of them. This repertoire comprises approximately 130,000 clones; its ten largest clones make up 2%. With 3 bases clipped from V and 7 bases from J, the junction kept 5 bases outside the gene matches. The germline V gene has CDR1 LNHDA and CDR2 SQIVND (reference sequence). CDR3 length equals 16 residues. The sample was PBMCs. The chain uses TRBV19 and TRBJ2-1; 14 bases map to TRBD2. This TCR derives from a woman between 55 and 75 years old in good health and CMV-seronegative. CDR3 sequence: CASSMVGTSGRNEQFF. The CDR3 bases are TGTGCCAGTAGTATGGTCGGGACTAGCGGGAGAAATGAGCAGTTCTTC. Full variable domain (missing parts from reference TRBV19 and TRBJ2-1): DGGITQSPKYLFRKEGQNVTLSCEQNLNHDAMYWYRQDPGQGLRLIYYSQIVNDFQKGDIAEGYSVSREKKESFPLTVTSAQKNPTAFYLCASSMVGTSGRNEQFFGPGTRLTVL.